These 32 T cell receptor beta chains originate from one sample sequenced in a study of CD8 T cells in ankylosing spondylitis (dated by TCRdb to 2016 to 2017). Library method: 5' RACE. Sequencing relied on an Illumina HiSeq 2500. Using fastp at Q25 and MiXCR, TCRdb reprocessed the public reads and kept productive beta chains. Records with the same CDR3 protein are collapsed into one entry carrying the most frequent genes and DNA. This sample holds under 400,000 distinct CDR3 sequences; approximately 10% were observed only once. The ten largest clones represent roughly 9.2% of the sample. The sample consisted of blood, either unsorted or a sorted T cell fraction (not recorded which). These receptors were collected from a female donor with ankylosing spondylitis or in good health (not recorded which).

The gene calls are TRBV5-1 and TRBJ1-2; D is ambiguous. Trimming removed 0 bases from V and 3 bases from J, with 9 bases in between. CDR1 is SGHRS, CDR2 YFSETQ, per germline. The CDR3 extends over 14 amino acids. The CDR3 coding sequence is TGCGCCAGCAGCTTGGCCACCGAATACTATGGCTACACCTTC. This sequence encodes CASSLATEYYGYTF.

This clonotype occurred many times. A junction boundary mismatches the germline segment, possibly from a read error. The chain employs TRBV27 and TRBJ2-1, with D perhaps TRBD2 (6 bases). Germline V gene sequence: CDR1 MNHEY, CDR2 SMNVEV (reference sequence). The CDR3 has 14 residues. The CDR3 DNA sequence: TGTGCCAGCAGTTCCCTCGGAGGGGCTCTGACTTCGTCCTTC. Its protein is CASSSLGGALTSSF.

This clonotype has just a few counts. This chain connects TRBV7-9 to TRBJ2-3; D is uncertain. V lost 5 bases, J lost 4 bases, and 4 bases lay in between. CDR3 length: 11 amino acids. Germline V gene data show CDR1 as SEHNR and CDR2 as FQNEAQ (reference sequence). The CDR3 spells CASSKADTQYF. As DNA, the CDR3 is TGTGCCAGCAGCAAAGCAGATACGCAGTATTTT.

In this sample, this clonotype turned up many times. V usage is TRBV12-3 or TRBV12-4 and J usage is TRBJ1-2, with 8 bases identical to TRBD1. J gave up 1 base and V 7 bases, and 8 bases lay outside the gene matches. This CDR3 is built from 15 residues. CDR3 bases: TGTGCCAGCAAACCAAAGGACAGGGATAACTATGGCTACACCTTC. Protein: CASKPKDRDNYGYTF.

This clonotype has ten or more counts. This chain joins TRBV5-1 and TRBJ2-7; 8 bases map to TRBD1. J was trimmed by 3 bases and V by 7 bases; bases with no gene match: 6. CDR3 length: 13 residues. Germline assignment: CDR1 SGHRS and CDR2 YFSETQ. Written as DNA, the CDR3 is TGCGCCAGCTCTAGGACAGGGAACTACGAGCAGTACTTC. Its protein is CASSRTGNYEQYF.

The rearrangement links TRBV7-2 to TRBJ2-4, with a weak D call TRBD2 (8 bases). Trimming pared 2 bases from V and 8 bases from J, leaving 19 bases between. The CDR3 has 16 residues. CDR1 and CDR2 (germline): SGHTA, FQGNSA. CDR3 sequence reads: CASSLPGGGDRDIQYF. CDR3 in DNA: TGTGCCAGCAGCTTACCGGGAGGGGGGGACAGAGACATTCAGTACTTC.

In this sample, this clonotype turned up many times. A read error may account for a junction end that differs from germline. The chain recombines TRBV3-1 with TRBJ2-3; 7 nucleotides agree with TRBD1. The CDR3 has 12 residues. The germline V gene has CDR1 LGHDT and CDR2 YNNKEL (reference sequence). Here the CDR3 DNA reads TGTGCCAGCAGCCCGAGGGACAGTTATCAGGATTTT. The encoded protein is CASSPRDSYQDF.

On this clonotype itself: This clone may be a read error of a much larger clone one base away. The J gene is TRBJ2-2, the V gene TRBV7-7; 10 bases line up with TRBD2. The CDR3 spans 15 residues. Looked up from germline, CDR1 is SSHAT and CDR2 is FNYEAQ (reference sequence). The CDR3 protein is CASSFGTSDTGQLFF. The CDR3 DNA is TGTGCCAGCAGCTTTGGGACTAGCGACACCGGGCAGCTGTTTTTT.

In regard to this clonotype: A much larger clone sits a single nucleotide away, making a read error possible. This chain uses TRBV20-1 with TRBJ2-7; 7 bases agree with TRBD1. J was trimmed by 0 bases and V by 5 bases; bases with no gene match: 7. The germline V gene has CDR1 DFQATT and CDR2 SNEGSKA (reference sequence). The CDR3 has 14 residues. The CDR3 DNA is TGCAGTGCTTTTGGGACAGTGGGCTCCTACGAGCAGTACTTC. It yields the protein CSAFGTVGSYEQYF.

This clonotype was counted many times. The gene calls are TRBV5-6 and TRBJ2-7; 12 bases fit TRBD1. The CDR3 is 15 amino acids. Germline values: CDR1 SGHDT, CDR2 YYEEEE. J gave up 4 bases and V 2 bases, and 4 bases lay outside the gene matches. This CDR3 reads CASSFGDRGLYEQYF. The CDR3 DNA reads as TGTGCCAGCAGCTTTGGGGACAGGGGGCTTTACGAGCAGTACTTC. Full variable domain (remainder filled in from reference TRBV5-6 and TRBJ2-7): DAGVTQSPTHLIKTRGQQVTLRCSPKSGHDTVSWYQQALGQGPQFIFQYYEEEERQRGNFPDRFSGHQFPNYSSELNVNALLLGDSALYLCASSFGDRGLYEQYFGPGTRLTVT.

This clonotype was seen more than once but under ten times. The rearrangement joins TRBV7-2 to TRBJ2-1; D is tentatively TRBD1 or TRBD2 (7 bases each). Trimming removed 5 bases at V and 5 bases at J, with 19 bases between. Germline CDR1 and CDR2: SGHTA and FQGNSA. The length of the CDR3 is 16 residues. The CDR3 DNA reads as TGTGCCAGCAGCCCCAGGGGGGGGCCCCCCAACAATGAGCAGTTCTTC. Translating gives CASSPRGGPPNNEQFF.

This clonotype came up many times. V is TRBV20-1 and J is TRBJ2-3, with D perhaps matching TRBD2 (6 bases). This CDR3 is built from 14 residues. Germline V CDR1 and CDR2: DFQATT, SNEGSKA (reference sequence). The ends were cut back, 0 bases at V and 5 bases at J, with 12 bases in the middle. The CDR3 region has the DNA TGCAGTGCTAGAGATATTCGGAGGGTAGATACGCAGTATTTT. The encoded protein is CSARDIRRVDTQYF.

V usage is TRBV7-9 and J usage is TRBJ2-1; the D gene is possibly TRBD2 (6 bases). CDR1 is SEHNR and CDR2 is FQNEAQ in the germline V gene (reference sequence). Trimming removed 6 bases from V and 5 bases from J, with 11 bases in between. The CDR3 covers 13 residues. The CDR3 loop reads CASRRDSNNEQFF. CDR3 bases: TGTGCCAGCAGGCGGGATAGTAACAATGAGCAGTTCTTC.

In this sample, this clonotype turned up many times. V usage is TRBV5-1 and J usage is TRBJ1-1; 7 positions agree with TRBD1. CDR1 is SGHRS and CDR2 is YFSETQ in the germline V gene. Trimming at V came to 4 bases and at J to 0 bases, leaving 6 bases not matched to a gene. The CDR3 runs to 15 residues. The CDR3 spells CASSPRGLVNTEAFF. The CDR3 nucleotides read TGCGCCAGCAGCCCGAGGGGGCTCGTGAACACTGAAGCTTTCTTT.

This clonotype was seen many times. This chain uses TRBV28 with TRBJ2-7, with D unclear. The ends were cut back, 8 bases at V and 4 bases at J, with 9 bases in the middle. Germline loops: CDR1 MDHEN, CDR2 SYDVKM. The CDR3 runs 11 residues. The CDR3 reads CASYYRYEQYF. CDR3 bases: TGTGCCAGCTATTATCGATACGAGCAGTACTTC.

The chain carries TRBV5-1 and TRBJ2-1, with D uncertain. Germline loops: CDR1 SGHRS, CDR2 YFSETQ. Deletions cut 2 bases from V and 9 bases from J, with 9 bases between. This CDR3 is 12 amino acids long. This CDR3 is CASSFRKGEQFF. CDR3 nucleotides: TGCGCCAGCAGCTTTAGGAAGGGTGAGCAGTTCTTC.

The sample holds many counts of this clonotype. This rearrangement joins TRBV20-1 to TRBJ2-7, with D possibly TRBD2 on 5 matching bases. CDR1 is DFQATT and CDR2 is SNEGSKA in the germline V gene (reference sequence). V dropped 0 bases and J dropped 3 bases, with 18 bases sitting between them. The length of the CDR3 is 16 residues. This CDR3 is CSARDALAGDYYEQYF. CDR3 nucleotides: TGCAGTGCTAGAGATGCCCTAGCTGGAGACTACTACGAGCAGTACTTC.

The sample holds a few counts of this clonotype. The rearrangement links TRBV7-2 to TRBJ2-1; D possibly corresponds to TRBD2 (5 bases). V was shortened by 1 base and J by 2 bases, with 9 bases between the two germline ends. CDR1 SGHTA and CDR2 FQGNSA come from the germline V gene. The CDR3 contains 15 residues. The CDR3, as DNA: TGTGCCAGCAGCTTAGGACCGGGGACCTACAATGAGCAGTTCTTC. Its translation is CASSLGPGTYNEQFF.

This clonotype was picked up many times. The V call is TRBV27, the J call TRBJ2-5; 7 bases fit TRBD1. V dropped 5 bases and J dropped 4; count of bases not matched to a gene: 4. The CDR3 is 13 amino acids. Germline CDR1 reads MNHEY; CDR2 reads SMNVEV (reference sequence). In DNA form, the CDR3 reads TGTGCCAGCAGTCCGACAGGGCGAGAGACCCAGTACTTC. Translated: CASSPTGRETQYF.

The chain links TRBV5-1 to TRBJ2-1, with D possibly being TRBD1 (5 bases). V shed 8 bases and J shed 6 bases, with 15 bases lying between them. Per the germline V gene, CDR1 is SGHRS and CDR2 is YFSETQ. This CDR3 has 13 residues. DNA for the CDR3: TGCGCCAGTAGGTTCGGCCAGGGCAATGAGCAGTTCTTC. It yields the protein CASRFGQGNEQFF.

This clonotype was recorded at least ten times. The chain uses TRBV29-1 and TRBJ2-3; 7 bases line up with TRBD1. The germline gives CDR1 SQVTM, CDR2 ANQGSEA. The CDR3 spans 15 residues. The ends lost 4 bases at V and 0 bases at J; junction bases unmatched: 7. CDR3 protein: CSVATGWASTDTQYF. The CDR3 coding sequence is TGCAGCGTTGCGACAGGGTGGGCGAGCACAGATACGCAGTATTTT.

This clonotype was recorded at least ten times. The J gene is TRBJ2-5, the V gene TRBV4-1, with 7 bases that match TRBD2. After removal of 1 base from V and 1 base from J, the junction contained 0 bases not matched to a gene. Germline lookup yields CDR1 MGHRA and CDR2 YSYEKL. The CDR3 totals 14 residues. The CDR3 region is CASSQGLAQETQYF. Here the CDR3 DNA reads TGCGCCAGCAGCCAAGGACTAGCCCAAGAGACCCAGTACTTC.

This clonotype has at least ten counts. This sequence joins TRBV20-1 and TRBJ2-7; D gene ambiguous. V lost 6 bases and J lost 9, with 21 bases in between. The CDR3 is 13 amino acids. Germline assignment: CDR1 DFQATT and CDR2 SNEGSKA (reference sequence). The CDR3 DNA sequence: TGCAGTGCCAAGACCGCGACCGGTGTCGGGCAGTACTTC. Protein: CSAKTATGVGQYF.

This clonotype was seen many times. The rearrangement uses TRBV20-1 and TRBJ2-7, with no clear D. V gave up 4 bases and J gave up 5 bases, with 15 bases separating them. The CDR3 totals 13 residues. Germline CDR1 is DFQATT and CDR2 is SNEGSKA (reference sequence). Here the CDR3 reads CSAIAWQADEQYF. CDR3 sequence (DNA): TGCAGTGCTATCGCATGGCAGGCCGACGAGCAGTACTTC.

In its sample, this clonotype was seen many times. The rearrangement uses TRBV5-1 and TRBJ2-2, with 7 bases that match TRBD2. V shed 6 bases and J 5 bases; nucleotides not matched to a gene: 10. Germline values: CDR1 SGHRS, CDR2 YFSETQ. CDR3 size: 15 residues. This CDR3 is CASTSYTGGTGELFF. The CDR3 coding sequence is TGCGCCAGCACCTCATACACCGGGGGGACCGGGGAGCTGTTTTTT.

This clonotype was found a few times. This chain links TRBV7-8 with TRBJ1-5, with no clear D. There are 13 residues in the CDR3. The V and J ends lost 11 bases and 4 bases respectively, with 15 bases between them. CDR1 and CDR2 (germline): SGHVS, FQNEAQ. The CDR3 DNA follows: TGTGCCGCGGGCGGCGGCCGAAATCAGCCCCAGCATTTT. Amino acids: CAAGGGRNQPQHF.

This clonotype was detected ten times or more. The V call is TRBV28, the J call TRBJ2-2, with TRBD1 matching 11 bases. J gave up 8 bases and V 6 bases, and 11 bases lay outside the gene matches. This CDR3 is built from 16 residues. Germline V gene lookup returns CDR1 MDHEN and CDR2 SYDVKM. CDR3 sequence reads: CASRLGQGALGGELFF. The CDR3 DNA reads TGTGCCAGCAGGCTCGGACAGGGGGCGTTAGGGGGGGAGCTGTTTTTT. The complete variable domain, with remaining parts taken from reference TRBV28 and TRBJ2-2, reads DVKVTQSSRYLVKRTGEKVFLECVQDMDHENMFWYRQDPGLGLRLIYFSYDVKMKEKGDIPEGYSVSREKKERFSLILESASTNQTSMYLCASRLGQGALGGELFFGEGSRLTVL.

The table lists this clonotype with many counts. V and J are TRBV11-2 and TRBJ1-1, with D possibly matching TRBD1 (5 bases). This CDR3 has 17 amino acids. The V and J ends lost 3 bases and 7 bases respectively, with 24 bases between them. Germline V gene data show CDR1 as SGHAT and CDR2 as FQNNGV. CDR3 DNA sequence: TGTGCCAGCAGCTTCGTCCGCCGACAGAGCCTAAGGGGTGAAGCTTTCTTT. This gives the protein CASSFVRRQSLRGEAFF.

This clonotype showed up many times. The genes are TRBV12-3 or TRBV12-4 and TRBJ2-2; D is ambiguous. Trimming took 4 bases from V and 8 from J, leaving 11 bases between them. CDR3 size: 13 residues. Written as DNA, the CDR3 is TGTGCCAGCAGTTCCCCCGTAGGGGGGGAGCTGTTTTTT. Translating gives CASSSPVGGELFF.

This clonotype was counted many times. The V and J genes are TRBV7-2 and TRBJ2-1, with TRBD2 identical over 8 bases. The CDR3 totals 16 residues. Germline-derived CDR1 and CDR2 are SGHTA and FQGNSA. V gave up 2 bases and J gave up 4 bases; unmatched junction bases: 7. The CDR3 DNA is TGTGCCAGCAGCTTAAATTTGGCGGGAGGATACAATGAGCAGTTCTTC. Its protein is CASSLNLAGGYNEQFF.

The chain uses TRBV5-1 and TRBJ2-2; D possibly matches TRBD1 or TRBD2 (5 bases each). The germline CDR1 and CDR2 sequences are SGHRS and YFSETQ. V was trimmed by 3 bases and J by 6 bases, leaving 15 bases between them. The CDR3 runs to 15 residues. The CDR3 reads CASSYGTPGSGELFF. The CDR3, as DNA: TGCGCCAGCAGCTACGGGACCCCCGGGTCCGGGGAGCTGTTTTTT. Filled out from reference TRBV5-1 and TRBJ2-2, the complete variable domain reads KAGVTQTPRYLIKTRGQQVTLSCSPISGHRSVSWYQQTPGQGLQFLFEYFSETQRNKGNFPGRFSGRQFSNSRSEMNVSTLELGDSALYLCASSYGTPGSGELFFGEGSRLTVL.

This clonotype was seen ten or more times. This chain connects TRBV27 to TRBJ2-4, with a possible D match to TRBD1 (5 bases). CDR1 and CDR2 (germline): MNHEY, SMNVEV (reference sequence). V was clipped by 6 bases and J by 3 bases, with 15 bases between them. The CDR3 is 15 residues long. The CDR3 loop is CASSSHGQNKNIQYF. CDR3 DNA: TGTGCCAGCAGCAGTCACGGACAAAACAAAAACATTCAGTACTTC.